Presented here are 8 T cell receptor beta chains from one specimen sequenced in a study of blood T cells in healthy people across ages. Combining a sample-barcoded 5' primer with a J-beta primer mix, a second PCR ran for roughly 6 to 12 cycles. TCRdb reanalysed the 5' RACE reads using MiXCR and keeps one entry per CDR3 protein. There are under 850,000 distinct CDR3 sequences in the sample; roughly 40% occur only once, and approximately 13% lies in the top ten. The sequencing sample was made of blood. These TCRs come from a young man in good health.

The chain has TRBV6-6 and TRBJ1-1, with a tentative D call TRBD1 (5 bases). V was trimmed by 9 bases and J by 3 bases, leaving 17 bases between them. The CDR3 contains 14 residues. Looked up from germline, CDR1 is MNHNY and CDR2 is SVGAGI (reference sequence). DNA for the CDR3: TGTGCCAGTGGGGACGGGGGATGGGACACTGAAGCTTTCTTT. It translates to CASGDGGWDTEAFF.

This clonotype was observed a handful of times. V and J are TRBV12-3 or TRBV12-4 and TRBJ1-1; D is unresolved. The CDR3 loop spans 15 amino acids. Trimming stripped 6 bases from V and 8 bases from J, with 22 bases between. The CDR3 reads CASRPFPFSYAEAFF. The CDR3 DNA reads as TGTGCCAGCAGGCCGTTCCCTTTTTCCTACGCCGAAGCTTTCTTT.

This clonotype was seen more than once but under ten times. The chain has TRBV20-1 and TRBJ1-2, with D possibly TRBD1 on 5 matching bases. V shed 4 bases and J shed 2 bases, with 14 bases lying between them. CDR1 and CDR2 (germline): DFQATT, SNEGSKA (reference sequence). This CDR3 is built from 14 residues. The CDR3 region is CSAMRQRPNYGYTF. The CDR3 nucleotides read TGCAGTGCTATGAGACAGAGACCCAACTATGGCTACACCTTC.

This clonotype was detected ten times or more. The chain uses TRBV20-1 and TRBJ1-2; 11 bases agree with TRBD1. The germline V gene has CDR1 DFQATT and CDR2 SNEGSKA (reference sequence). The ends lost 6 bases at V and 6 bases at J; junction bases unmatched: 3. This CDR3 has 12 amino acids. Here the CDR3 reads CSAKDRGHGYTF. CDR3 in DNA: TGCAGTGCCAAGGACAGGGGGCATGGCTACACCTTC.

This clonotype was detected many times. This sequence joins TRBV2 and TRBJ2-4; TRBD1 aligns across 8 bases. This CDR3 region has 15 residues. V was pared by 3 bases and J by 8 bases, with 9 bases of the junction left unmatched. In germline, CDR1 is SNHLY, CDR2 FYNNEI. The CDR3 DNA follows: TGTGCCAGCAGTGAGACCACAGGGGGAGGAGACATTCAGTACTTC. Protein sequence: CASSETTGGGDIQYF. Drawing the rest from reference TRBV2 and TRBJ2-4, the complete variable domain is EPEVTQTPSHQVTQMGQEVILRCVPISNHLYFYWYRQILGQKVEFLVSFYNNEISEKSEIFDDQFSVERPDGSNFTLKIRSTKLEDSAMYFCASSETTGGGDIQYFGAGTRLSVL.

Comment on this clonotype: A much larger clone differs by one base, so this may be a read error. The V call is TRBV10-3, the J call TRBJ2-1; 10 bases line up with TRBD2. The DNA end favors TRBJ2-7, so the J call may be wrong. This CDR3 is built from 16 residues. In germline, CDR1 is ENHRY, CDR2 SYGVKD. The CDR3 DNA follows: TGTGCCATCAGCTCAAGCGGGGGGGCCTCCTACAATGAGCAGTACTTC. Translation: CAISSSGGASYNEQYF.

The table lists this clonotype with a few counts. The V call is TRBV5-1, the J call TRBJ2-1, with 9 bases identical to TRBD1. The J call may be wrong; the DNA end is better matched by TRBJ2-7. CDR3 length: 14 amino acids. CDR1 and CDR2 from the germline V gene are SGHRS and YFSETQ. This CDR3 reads CASSPGTGHNEQYF. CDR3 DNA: TGCGCCAGCAGCCCCGGGACAGGGCATAATGAGCAGTACTTC.

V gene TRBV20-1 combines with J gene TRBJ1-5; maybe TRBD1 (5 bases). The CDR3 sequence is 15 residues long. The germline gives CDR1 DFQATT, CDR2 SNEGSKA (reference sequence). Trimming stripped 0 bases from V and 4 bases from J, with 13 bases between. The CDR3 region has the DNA TGCAGTGCTAGAGATGGGGGTTATGAAAATCAGCCCCAGCATTTT. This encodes CSARDGGYENQPQHF.